Listed here are 13 T cell receptor beta chains from one sample, sequenced in a study of blood T cell repertoires in COVID-19 (TCRdb year 2020). Library construction relied on the immunoSEQ multiplex PCR assay. The table comes from immuneACCESS by way of TCRdb, which keeps in-frame sequences with V and J called. Part of the clones is missing from these tables; in studies checked, under half for an unresolved V gene and the rest for unknown reasons. In this sample the table shows some 65,000 clones, almost 90% of which occur a single time. Around a sixth of the sample comes from the top ten. Material: peripheral blood. The receptor source for this set is a woman of 80 years or more with active COVID-19.

In this sample, this clone turned up once. V is TRBV19 and J is TRBJ2-3, with TRBD1 matching 10 bases. The CDR3 totals 16 residues. Unmatched junction bases numbered 11, after V lost 8 bases and J lost 3 bases. The germline V gene encodes CDR1 LNHDA and CDR2 SQIVND (reference sequence). CDR3: CASSPGQGSWTDTQYF. The CDR3 DNA follows: TGTGCCAGTTCTCCGGGACAGGGGTCTTGGACAGATACGCAGTATTTT.

The chain uses TRBV11-2 and TRBJ2-7; D remains unclear. V lost 1 base and J 11 bases, leaving 12 bases between the germline ends. Germline V gene sequence: CDR1 SGHAT, CDR2 FQNNGV. The CDR3 has 12 residues. The CDR3 region has the DNA TGTGCCAGCAGCTTAGTTTTGGGCGTAGAGTACTTC. This gives the protein CASSLVLGVEYF.

This chain connects TRBV30 to TRBJ1-1, with a tentative D call TRBD1 (5 bases). V was trimmed by 0 bases and J by 4 bases, leaving 12 bases between them. The CDR3 has 14 amino acids. CDR1 and CDR2 (germline): GTSNPN, SVGIG (reference sequence). The CDR3 coding sequence is TGTGCCTGGAGTGTGCCGGGACTGGCCACTGAAGCTTTCTTT. This sequence encodes CAWSVPGLATEAFF.

V gene TRBV28 combines with J gene TRBJ1-5; D is possibly TRBD1 (5 bases). Germline values: CDR1 MDHEN, CDR2 SYDVKM. The CDR3 is 14 amino acids. Trimming pared 3 bases from V and 5 bases from J, leaving 11 bases between. CDR3 amino acids: CASSFSRGDQPQHF. For the CDR3, the DNA is TGTGCCAGCAGTTTTAGTAGGGGCGATCAGCCCCAGCATTTT.

The rearrangement uses TRBV4-2 and TRBJ2-5; 9 bases are shared with TRBD2. The V gene end was trimmed by 2 bases and the J gene end by 3 bases; junction bases not matched to a gene: 4. There are 15 residues in the CDR3. Germline CDR1 is LGHNA and CDR2 is YNFKEQ. CDR3 sequence (DNA): TGTGCCAGCAGCCAACGCGGGGGGGCAGAAGAGACCCAGTACTTC. Amino acids: CASSQRGGAEETQYF.

This rearrangement joins TRBV7-9 to TRBJ2-3; possible D gene TRBD2, 5 bases. The CDR3 extends over 15 amino acids. Trimming took off 4 bases at V and 1 base at J, with 12 bases between the two ends. In germline, CDR1 is SEHNR, CDR2 FQNEAQ (reference sequence). CDR3 protein: CASSSLGVGTDTQYF. The CDR3 nucleotides read TGTGCCAGCAGCTCCCTCGGGGTAGGCACAGATACGCAGTATTTT.

This clone has a handful of counts. A junction boundary mismatches the germline segment, possibly from a read error. This chain links TRBV2 with TRBJ1-2, with D maybe TRBD1 (6 bases). The CDR3 loop spans 11 amino acids. Looked up from germline, CDR1 is SNHLY and CDR2 is FYNNEI. Here the CDR3 DNA reads TGCAAAACTTGGACAGTAGACGGTAATACCTTC. Its protein is CKTWTVDGNTF.

This clone was seen just once. This chain uses TRBV6-2 or TRBV6-3 with TRBJ2-1; D is possibly TRBD1 (5 bases). The germline V gene has CDR1 MNHEY and CDR2 SVGEGT. With 0 bases removed from V and 11 bases from J, the gap between germline ends came to 20 bases. The CDR3 totals 16 residues. This chain's CDR3 is CASSYSTAGISPQQFF. The CDR3 region has the DNA TGTGCCAGCAGTTACTCGACCGCAGGGATAAGCCCACAGCAGTTCTTC.

The rearrangement joins TRBV29-1 to TRBJ2-1; 7 bases align to TRBD2. CDR1 is SQVTM, CDR2 ANQGSEA, per germline. CDR3 length equals 16 residues. With 4 bases clipped from V and 3 bases from J, the junction kept 12 bases outside the gene matches. In nucleotides, the CDR3 is TGCAGCGTTGGACCCCCCTGGGGGGGACTCTACAATGAGCAGTTCTTC. It is translated as CSVGPPWGGLYNEQFF.

The CDR3 DNA reads TGTGCCAGCAGCTCACGGTTTTCCTACGAGCAGTACTTC. It specifies CASSSRFSYEQYF. V gene TRBV5-4 combines with J gene TRBJ2-7; unclear D gene. This CDR3 has 13 amino acids. Germline V gives CDR1 SGHNT, CDR2 YYREEE (reference sequence). V was clipped by 3 bases and J by 1 base, with 8 bases between them.

The rearrangement uses TRBV19 and TRBJ1-6; D remains unclear. Per germline, CDR1 LNHDA and CDR2 SQIVND (reference sequence). Trimming took off 7 bases at V and 0 bases at J, with 4 bases between the two ends. The CDR3 loop spans 13 amino acids. The CDR3 spells CASTSSYNSPLHF. The DNA for the CDR3 is TGTGCCAGTACTAGCTCCTATAATTCACCCCTCCACTTT.

The chain employs TRBV5-6 and TRBJ1-3; unclear D gene. The CDR3 length is 16 residues. CDR1 is SGHDT and CDR2 is YYEEEE in the germline V gene. Between the trimmed V and J ends, which lost 4 bases and 0 bases, there was a span of 14 bases. The CDR3 sequence: CASSPRRLYSGNTIYF. As DNA, the CDR3 is TGTGCCAGCAGCCCGAGGAGGTTATACTCTGGAAACACCATATATTTT.

There are a few counts of this clone. The genes are TRBV30 and TRBJ2-4, with a weak D call TRBD2 (5 bases). Germline V gives CDR1 GTSNPN, CDR2 SVGIG (reference sequence). V lost 4 bases, J lost 6 bases, and 16 bases lay in between. CDR3 length: 14 amino acids. The CDR3, as DNA: TGTGCCTGGACTAGCTCACCAAGAGGAAACATTCAGTACTTC. It encodes CAWTSSPRGNIQYF.